Listed here are 16 T cell receptor beta chains from one sample, sequenced in a study of regulatory T cells in long-lasting Graves disease. Building of the TCR beta libraries involved iRepertoire HTBI primers and Arm-PCR of CDR3 regions. TCRdb re-analysed the multiplex PCR reads in MiXCR, keeping a single row per CDR3 protein. The sample records around 480,000 distinct CDR3 sequences, 15% to 20% being singletons. Time point noted: newly diagnosed GD, antithyroid drugs for less than 3 months. Preparation of the TCR library used RNA extracted from PBMCs. This sample also appeared in a second study, on T cells in Graves' hyperthyroidism and ophthalmopathy.

The sample here was peripheral blood mononuclear cells (PBMCs), taken at new diagnosis, from a patient treated with antithyroid drugs. These receptors were taken from a woman aged 40 to 65 with Graves disease.

The sample holds a few counts of this clonotype. Relative to the germline gene, one junction end is altered; a read error may explain this. J is TRBJ2-7 and V is TRBV3-1; TRBD1 agrees at 8 bases. This CDR3 contains 12 residues. The germline V gene has CDR1 LGHDT and CDR2 YNNKEL (reference sequence). CDR3 loop: CASSQDTRGRIF. CDR3 bases: TGTGCCAGCAGCCAAGACACCAGGGGGCGTATCTTC.

The rearrangement joins TRBV19 to TRBJ1-5; a weak D match, TRBD1 (5 bases). Germline CDR1 is LNHDA and CDR2 is SQIVND (reference sequence). Trimming shortened V by 1 base and J by 3 bases, and 10 bases separated the two germline ends. The CDR3 runs to 15 residues. In DNA form, the CDR3 reads TGTGCCAGTAGTATAGCTGAGGGGCTCAATCAGCCCCAGCATTTT. This gives the protein CASSIAEGLNQPQHF.

The chain couples TRBV28 to TRBJ2-5, with TRBD1 identical over 8 bases. Germline CDR1 and CDR2: MDHEN and SYDVKM. The CDR3 has 15 amino acids. V gave up 4 bases and J gave up 5 bases; unmatched junction bases: 9. The CDR3 DNA reads as TGTGCCAGCAGTTATATCCCAGGGGGCTGGGAGACCCAGTACTTC. Translating gives CASSYIPGGWETQYF.

This chain connects TRBV18 to TRBJ2-3, with 10 bases fitting TRBD2. The CDR3 runs to 19 residues. Germline values: CDR1 KGHSH, CDR2 LQKENI. The J segment lost 0 bases and the V segment lost 6 bases, leaving 15 bases of the junction unmatched. In DNA form, the CDR3 reads TGTGCCAGCTCTCGGACACCAAGGGCTAGCGGGGGAAGCACAGATACGCAGTATTTT. This sequence encodes CASSRTPRASGGSTDTQYF. Complete variable domain (other parts from reference TRBV18 and TRBJ2-3): NAGVMQNPRHLVRRRGQEARLRCSPMKGHSHVYWYRQLPEEGLKFMVYLQKENIIDESGMPKERFSAEFPKEGPSILRIQQVVRGDSAAYFCASSRTPRASGGSTDTQYFGPGTRLTVL.

This clonotype was counted many times. The chain uses TRBV12-3 or TRBV12-4 and TRBJ2-5; 7 positions match TRBD1. Trimming removed 6 bases from V and 5 bases from J; junction bases left unmatched: 6. This CDR3 has 13 amino acids. CDR3 coding DNA: TGTGCCAGCAGCTTACAGGGGCATGAGACCCAGTACTTC. Amino acids: CASSLQGHETQYF.

This clonotype was counted ten times or more. V is TRBV28 and J is TRBJ2-1; 7 bases fit TRBD1. Germline values: CDR1 MDHEN, CDR2 SYDVKM. The trim removed 5 bases at V and 7 bases at J, leaving 8 bases unmatched. This CDR3 spans 14 amino acids. As DNA, the CDR3 is TGTGCCAGCAGTCTCACAGGGGCTCTAAATGAGCAGTTCTTC. Translation gives CASSLTGALNEQFF.

The V call is TRBV12-3 or TRBV12-4, the J call TRBJ1-1; possible D gene TRBD1, 6 bases. CDR3 size: 13 residues. Trimming took 6 bases from V and 5 from J, leaving 13 bases between them. The CDR3 coding sequence is TGTGCCAGCAGGAAGGAGGGGGGTACTGAAGCTTTCTTT. This sequence encodes CASRKEGGTEAFF.

The V and J genes are TRBV12-5 and TRBJ2-1; D is unresolved. Trimming took off 2 bases at V and 4 bases at J, with 18 bases between the two ends. Germline CDR1 is LGHNT and CDR2 is FRNRAP. The CDR3 is 17 amino acids. Here the CDR3 DNA reads TGTGCTAGTGGTTTGAAAATAGTCGCGGTGAATTACAATGAGCAGTTCTTC. Translated, it gives CASGLKIVAVNYNEQFF.

This clonotype was seen more than once but under ten times. One junction end does not reproduce the germline sequence, and a read error may be involved. The chain employs TRBV5-1 and TRBJ2-1; 8 nucleotides line up with TRBD2. The CDR3 is made up of 14 amino acids. The germline V gene has CDR1 SGHRS and CDR2 YFSETQ. The CDR3 DNA reads TGTGCCAGCAGCGTAGTCGGGGGGGTCAATGAGCAGTTCTTC. This codes for CASSVVGGVNEQFF.

The J gene is TRBJ2-1, the V gene TRBV18, with D maybe TRBD2 (5 bases). CDR1 is KGHSH, CDR2 LQKENI, per germline. V shed 3 bases and J shed 7 bases, with 13 bases lying between them. The CDR3 contains 14 residues. For the CDR3, the DNA is TGTGCCAGCTCACCGGGTTCAGCGGAAAATGAGCAGTTCTTC. Translating it yields CASSPGSAENEQFF.

This chain connects TRBV5-6 to TRBJ2-1, with TRBD2 matching over 9 bases. The V segment lost 3 bases and the J segment 6 bases; nucleotides outside the gene matches: 4. The CDR3 is 14 residues long. CDR1 and CDR2 (germline): SGHDT, YYEEEE. The CDR3 bases are TGTGCCAGCAGCTGGGGACTAGCAGTCAATGAGCAGTTCTTC. This codes for CASSWGLAVNEQFF.

This clonotype came up a few times. The chain combines TRBV6-4 with TRBJ2-7; 9 positions agree with TRBD2. V shed 5 bases, J shed 1 base, and the junction held 6 bases outside the gene matches. This CDR3 is built from 15 residues. The germline V gene has CDR1 MRHNA and CDR2 SNTAGT. The CDR3 nucleotides are TGTGCCAGCAGTTCGAGCGGGGGGATTTCCTACGAGCAGTACTTC. The encoded protein is CASSSSGGISYEQYF.

This clonotype was seen more than once but under ten times. The rearrangement joins TRBV24-1 to TRBJ2-2; D gene uncertain. The CDR3 runs 13 residues. Trimming shortened V by 9 bases and J by 5 bases, and 12 bases separated the two germline ends. The V gene's germline CDR1 is KGHDR and CDR2 SFDVKD. DNA for the CDR3: TGTGCCACCGGGGAACGGGTGACCGGGGAGCTGTTTTTT. Encoded protein: CATGERVTGELFF.

This clonotype has ten or more counts. The junction departs from the called germline gene at one end, perhaps through a read error. The chain carries TRBV5-1 and TRBJ1-1; no firm D call. This CDR3 spans 13 amino acids. Germline-derived CDR1 and CDR2 are SGHRS and YFSETQ. The CDR3 DNA reads as TGTGCCAGCAGCTTAGAGGCGAACACTGAAGCTTTCTTT. Encoded protein: CASSLEANTEAFF.

This chain connects TRBV11-3 to TRBJ2-5, with TRBD2 matching 7 bases. The CDR3 covers 15 residues. CDR1 and CDR2 (germline): SGHNT, YENEEA. Trimming cost V 5 bases and J 4 bases; bases outside gene matches: 10. CDR3 sequence reads: CASSLHGGVRETQYF. The CDR3 bases are TGTGCCAGCAGCCTACATGGGGGGGTCCGAGAGACCCAGTACTTC.

This clonotype showed up many times. This chain uses TRBV5-1 with TRBJ2-1; TRBD2 agrees at 9 bases. CDR1 is SGHRS, CDR2 YFSETQ, per germline. CDR3 size: 14 residues. Unmatched junction bases numbered 4, after V lost 7 bases and J lost 2 bases. The CDR3 here is CASAGGTPYNEQFF. As DNA, the CDR3 is TGCGCCAGCGCGGGAGGGACCCCCTACAATGAGCAGTTCTTC.